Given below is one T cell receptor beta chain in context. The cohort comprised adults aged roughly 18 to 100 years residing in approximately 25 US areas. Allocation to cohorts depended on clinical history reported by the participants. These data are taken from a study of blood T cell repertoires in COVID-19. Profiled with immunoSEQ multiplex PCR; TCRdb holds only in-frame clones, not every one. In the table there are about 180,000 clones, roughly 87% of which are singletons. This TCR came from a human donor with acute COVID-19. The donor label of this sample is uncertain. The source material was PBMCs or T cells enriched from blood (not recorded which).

The CDR3 DNA follows: TGTGCCAGCAGCTTAAGAGGGAGCTCCTACAATGAGCAGTTCTTC. Encoded protein: CASSLRGSSYNEQFF. The chain carries TRBV5-4 and TRBJ2-1; D is possibly TRBD2 (5 bases). CDR3 length equals 15 residues. V was cut by 2 bases and J by 0 bases, with 9 bases left in between. CDR1 and CDR2 from the germline V gene are SGHNT and YYREEE (reference sequence).